This TCR beta chain originates from a study of identical twins. TCRdb reprocessed the 5' RACE reads via MiXCR and lists one record per CDR3 protein. This table holds roughly 630,000 distinct CDR3 sequences, 7.1% found once. CDR1 MGHRA and CDR2 YSYEKL come from the germline V gene. Trimming cost V 3 bases and J 0 bases, with 11 bases left between them. This CDR3 spans 16 amino acids. This clonotype was seen repeatedly, ten times or more. Its antigen remains unknown. General observations from the study: One should note that invariant MAIT and iNKT cells could partly confound zero-insertion analyses. Memory repertoires lacked the insertion deficit that abundant cord blood beta clonotypes showed. Beta out-of-frame sequences showed weaker excess sharing between twins.

These data also featured in a second study, about yellow fever vaccine responses in identical twins.

Sequencing input: PBMCs. The TCR comes from a woman under 30 in good health. The chain combines TRBV4-1 with TRBJ1-4, with TRBD1 as a possible D gene (6 bases). CDR3 region: CASSHRTATTNEKLFF. CDR3 bases: TGCGCCAGCAGCCATAGGACAGCTACAACTAATGAAAAACTGTTTTTT.